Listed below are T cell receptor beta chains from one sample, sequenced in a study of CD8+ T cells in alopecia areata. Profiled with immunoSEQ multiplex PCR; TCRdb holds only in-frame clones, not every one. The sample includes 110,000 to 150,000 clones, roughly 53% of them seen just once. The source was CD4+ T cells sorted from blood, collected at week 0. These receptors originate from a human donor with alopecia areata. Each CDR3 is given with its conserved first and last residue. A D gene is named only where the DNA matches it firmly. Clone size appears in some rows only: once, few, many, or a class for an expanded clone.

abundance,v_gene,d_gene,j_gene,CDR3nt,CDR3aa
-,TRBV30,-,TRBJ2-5,TGTGCCTGGATGCCCCGTGGTGGGTCATTGTATCAAGAGACCCAGTACTTC,CAWMPRGGSLYQETQYF
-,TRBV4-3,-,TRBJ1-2,TGCGCCAGCAGCCAAGACAGGAGCATAAATGGCTACACCTTC,CASSQDRSINGYTF
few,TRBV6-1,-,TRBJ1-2,TGTGCCAGCAGGCCAACAGAACTCCTAAACTATGGCTACACCTTC,CASRPTELLNYGYTF
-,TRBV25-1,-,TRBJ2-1,TGTGCCAGCAGTGAATTATTGGATGAGCAGTTCTTC,CASSELLDEQFF
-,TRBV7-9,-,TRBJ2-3,TGTGCCAGCAGCCGACTGGGGGGGCCCCCAGATACGCAGTATTTT,CASSRLGGPPDTQYF
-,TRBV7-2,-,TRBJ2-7,TGTGCCAGCAGCTCTCGGGACCGAACCTACGAGCAGTACTTC,CASSSRDRTYEQYF
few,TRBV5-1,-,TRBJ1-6,TGCGCCAGCAGTCAAGACAGGAATAATTCACCCCTCCACTTT,CASSQDRNNSPLHF
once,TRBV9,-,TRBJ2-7,TGTGCCAGCAGCCCCCAGGGGGGGATCTACGAGCAGTACTTC,CASSPQGGIYEQYF
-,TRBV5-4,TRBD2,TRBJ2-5,TGTGCCAGCAGCCCTGGGACTAGCGGGGAACAAGAGACCCAGTACTTC,CASSPGTSGEQETQYF
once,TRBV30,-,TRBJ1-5,TGTGCCTGGAGCCTGGGGGGGAACAATCAGCCCCAGCATTTT,CAWSLGGNNQPQHF
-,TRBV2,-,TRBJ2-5,TGTGCCAGCAGTGTCGCGGGGCTGGTGTACTTC,CASSVAGLVYF
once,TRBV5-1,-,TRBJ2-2,TGCGCCAGCAGCTTGGTGGTAGCCGGGGAGCTGTTTTTT,CASSLVVAGELFF
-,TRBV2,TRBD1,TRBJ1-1,TGTGCCAGCAGTTTCCCCGGGACAGGTAGGAACACTGAAGCTTTCTTT,CASSFPGTGRNTEAFF
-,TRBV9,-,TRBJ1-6,TGTGCCAGCAGCCCTGGACACGTCAATTCACCCCTCCACTTT,CASSPGHVNSPLHF
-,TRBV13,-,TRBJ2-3,TGTGCCAGCAGCTTACCTGGCACAGATACGCAGTATTTT,CASSLPGTDTQYF
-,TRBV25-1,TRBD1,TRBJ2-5,TGTGCGAGCTCCCGAGGACAGGGGGTTTCGGAGACCCAGTACTTC,CASSRGQGVSETQYF
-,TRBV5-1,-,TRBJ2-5,TGCGCCAGCAGCTTGGCGCTGGCAGCGGAGGAGACCCAGTACTTC,CASSLALAAEETQYF
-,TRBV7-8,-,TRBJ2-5,TGTGCCAGCAGCTCAGGGCGGGCCCAGTACTTC,CASSSGRAQYF
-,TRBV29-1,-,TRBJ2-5,TGCAGCGTTGAAGCCCCTCCAGGGGGGGGAGAGACCCAGTACTTC,CSVEAPPGGGETQYF
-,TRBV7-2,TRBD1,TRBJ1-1,TGTGCCAGCAGCTGGGGACAGGGAAAAACTGAAGCTTTCTTT,CASSWGQGKTEAFF
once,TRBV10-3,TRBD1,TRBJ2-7,TGTGCCATCACTTCGGGACAGGCCTACGAGCAGTACTTC,CAITSGQAYEQYF
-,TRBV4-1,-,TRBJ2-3,TGCGCCAGCAGCCATGGGTTAGCGGTTAGCACAGATACGCAGTATTTT,CASSHGLAVSTDTQYF
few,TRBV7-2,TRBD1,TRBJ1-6,TGTGCCAGCAGCCTCGAAAGACAGGGTGGTTCACCCCTCCACTTT,CASSLERQGGSPLHF
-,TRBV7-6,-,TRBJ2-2,TGTGCCAGCAGCCGGAGAGACCATAATAGCAGGGAAGGGAACACCGGGGAGCTGTTTTTT,CASSRRDHNSREGNTGELFF
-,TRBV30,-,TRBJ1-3,TGTGCCTGGAGGATCGGGGCTGGAAACACCATATATTTT,CAWRIGAGNTIYF
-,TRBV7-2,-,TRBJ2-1,TGTGCCAGCAGCACCTACTCAGACAATGAGCAGTTCTTC,CASSTYSDNEQFF
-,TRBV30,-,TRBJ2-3,TGTGCCTCACGCAGGGTATCCACAGATACGCAGTATTTT,CASRRVSTDTQYF
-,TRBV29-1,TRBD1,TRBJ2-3,TGCAGCGTTGGGGGACAGGGGTCAGATACGCAGTATTTT,CSVGGQGSDTQYF
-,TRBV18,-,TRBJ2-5,TGTGCCAGCTCACCTGGACAGCCTAAAGAGACCCAGTACTTC,CASSPGQPKETQYF
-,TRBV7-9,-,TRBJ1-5,TGTGCCAGCAGCTTAGCAGGGGGCAATCAGCCCCAGCATTTT,CASSLAGGNQPQHF
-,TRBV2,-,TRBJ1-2,TGTGCCAGCAGTGAAGTAACTGGCTACACCTTC,CASSEVTGYTF
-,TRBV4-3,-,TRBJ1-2,TGCGCCAGCAGCCAAGACCTTGGCAGGGAGTGGTTTGGCTACACCTTC,CASSQDLGREWFGYTF
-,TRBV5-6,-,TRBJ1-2,TGTGCCAGCAGCTTGGACAGGGCAAATGGCTACACCTTC,CASSLDRANGYTF
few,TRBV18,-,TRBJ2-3,TGTGCCAGCTCACCACCCTCCGCTAGCACAGATACGCAGTATTTT,CASSPPSASTDTQYF
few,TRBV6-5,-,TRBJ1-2,TGTGCCAGCAGCCCGGGGGCGAACTATGGCTACACCTTC,CASSPGANYGYTF
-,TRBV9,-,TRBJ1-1,TGTGCCAGCAGCGTAGGGCCGGGAAACACTGAAGCTTTCTTT,CASSVGPGNTEAFF
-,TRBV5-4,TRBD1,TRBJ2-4,TGTGCCAGCACCCCGGGACAGGGGAAGAACATTCAGTACTTC,CASTPGQGKNIQYF
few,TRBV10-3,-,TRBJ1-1,TGTGCCATCAGCCGACAGGAGAACACTGAAGCTTTCTTT,CAISRQENTEAFF
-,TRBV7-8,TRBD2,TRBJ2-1,TGTGCCAGCAGCTCCCGGAGAGCGGGGTACAATGAGCAGTTCTTC,CASSSRRAGYNEQFF
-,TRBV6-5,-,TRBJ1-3,TGTGCCAGCAGCCCACGGAAGGGGGGAAACACCATATATTTT,CASSPRKGGNTIYF